This passage covers 10 T cell receptor beta chains from one sample sequenced in a study of cytomegalovirus exposure and HLA in healthy donors. Primers: 60 Vbeta forward and 13 Jbeta reverse. Only in-frame clones appear in the TCRdb table, and some are missing; sequencing was by immunoSEQ multiplex PCR. The data hold about 82,000 clones, with approximately 80% observed a single time. Specimen: PBMCs. Receptors were obtained from a human donor in good health.

The rearrangement joins TRBV19 to TRBJ2-5, with a possible D match to TRBD1 (6 bases). The CDR3 totals 13 residues. Germline V gene sequence: CDR1 LNHDA, CDR2 SQIVND (reference sequence). Deletions cut 6 bases from V and 3 bases from J, with 11 bases between. In nucleotides, the CDR3 is TGTGCCAGTAGGGACTGGACAGAAGAGACCCAGTACTTC. The encoded protein is CASRDWTEETQYF.

The chain links TRBV29-1 to TRBJ1-4; no reliable D call. Germline CDR1 is SQVTM and CDR2 is ANQGSEA. The CDR3 runs to 12 residues. Trimming cost V 4 bases and J 7 bases, with 10 bases left between them. CDR3 amino acids: CSVVDSGEKLFF. CDR3 DNA: TGCAGCGTTGTCGATTCCGGTGAAAAACTGTTTTTT. Drawing the rest from reference TRBV29-1 and TRBJ1-4, the complete variable domain is SAVISQKPSRDICQRGTSLTIQCQVDSQVTMMFWYRQQPGQSLTLIATANQGSEATYESGFVIDKFPISRPNLTFSTLTVSNMSPEDSSIYLCSVVDSGEKLFFGSGTQLSVL.

There are a few counts of this clone. V and J are TRBV19 and TRBJ2-3; D unclear. Germline loops: CDR1 LNHDA, CDR2 SQIVND (reference sequence). V shed 3 bases and J shed 6 bases, with 10 bases lying between them. The CDR3 extends over 13 amino acids. CDR3 residues: CASSISLSDTQYF. The CDR3 coding sequence is TGTGCCAGTAGTATCAGTTTATCCGATACGCAGTATTTT. Full variable domain (remainder filled in from reference TRBV19 and TRBJ2-3): DGGITQSPKYLFRKEGQNVTLSCEQNLNHDAMYWYRQDPGQGLRLIYYSQIVNDFQKGDIAEGYSVSREKKESFPLTVTSAQKNPTAFYLCASSISLSDTQYFGPGTRLTVL.

This clone was recorded a few times. The chain combines TRBV29-1 with TRBJ1-1; D might be TRBD1 (6 bases). The CDR3 sequence is 12 residues long. Germline CDR1 is SQVTM and CDR2 is ANQGSEA. The ends were cut back, 5 bases at V and 5 bases at J, with 12 bases in the middle. The CDR3 sequence is CSVSNRETEAFF. The CDR3, as DNA: TGCAGCGTTAGTAACAGGGAGACTGAAGCTTTCTTT.

The CDR3, as DNA: TGTGCCAGCAGCTTAGGGACAGTTAATAATTCACCCCTCCACTTT. Amino acid sequence: CASSLGTVNNSPLHF. The V gene is TRBV13, the J gene TRBJ1-6; perhaps TRBD1 as D (5 bases). The CDR3 totals 15 residues. Trimming took 0 bases from V and 5 from J, leaving 8 bases between them. Germline V gene lookup returns CDR1 PRHDT and CDR2 FYEKMQ (reference sequence).

Here the CDR3 reads CARTVAGGTDTQYF. CDR3 DNA sequence: TGTGCCAGAACCGTAGCGGGGGGTACAGATACGCAGTATTTT. This chain uses TRBV2 with TRBJ2-3; 10 nucleotides align to TRBD2. Unmatched junction bases numbered 6, after V lost 9 bases and J lost 3 bases. CDR1 SNHLY and CDR2 FYNNEI come from the germline V gene. The CDR3 has 14 residues.

The chain uses TRBV30 and TRBJ2-1; 8 positions agree with TRBD2. Germline lookup yields CDR1 GTSNPN and CDR2 SVGIG (reference sequence). The CDR3 runs to 15 residues. Trimming cost V 2 bases and J 12 bases; bases outside gene matches: 15. CDR3 sequence (DNA): TGTGCCTGGAGTCGCCCCGCGGGGGGCCCTCCGGTGCAGTTCTTC. Its translation: CAWSRPAGGPPVQFF. The full variable domain, completed using reference TRBV30 and TRBJ2-1, is SQTIHQWPATLVQPVGSPLSLECTVEGTSNPNLYWYRQAAGRGLQLLFYSVGIGQISSEVPQNLSASRPQDRQFILSSKKLLLSDSGFYLCAWSRPAGGPPVQFFGPGTRLTVL.

The chain uses TRBV19 and TRBJ1-4; D is uncertain. Germline V gene data show CDR1 as LNHDA and CDR2 as SQIVND (reference sequence). V was shortened by 10 bases and J by 8 bases, with 17 bases between the two germline ends. There are 13 residues in the CDR3. As DNA, the CDR3 is TGTGCCACCACGGGAATCAACATCGAAAAACTGTTTTTT. Its translation is CATTGINIEKLFF.

The J gene is TRBJ2-7, the V gene TRBV30; TRBD1 might be the D (5 bases). Germline loops: CDR1 GTSNPN, CDR2 SVGIG (reference sequence). V lost 5 bases, J lost 2 bases, and 10 bases lay in between. The CDR3 extends over 12 amino acids. CDR3 amino acids: CAWGRVPYEQYF. In DNA form, the CDR3 reads TGTGCCTGGGGCAGGGTCCCCTACGAGCAGTACTTC.

The sample holds a few counts of this clone. The chain is built from TRBV7-9 and TRBJ1-1; D remains ambiguous. The length of the CDR3 is 15 residues. V lost 0 bases and J 0 bases, leaving 8 bases between the germline ends. The V gene's germline CDR1 is SEHNR and CDR2 FQNEAQ (reference sequence). The CDR3 reads CASSLASVMNTEAFF. The CDR3 nucleotides read TGTGCCAGCAGCTTAGCGTCGGTCATGAACACTGAAGCTTTCTTT.